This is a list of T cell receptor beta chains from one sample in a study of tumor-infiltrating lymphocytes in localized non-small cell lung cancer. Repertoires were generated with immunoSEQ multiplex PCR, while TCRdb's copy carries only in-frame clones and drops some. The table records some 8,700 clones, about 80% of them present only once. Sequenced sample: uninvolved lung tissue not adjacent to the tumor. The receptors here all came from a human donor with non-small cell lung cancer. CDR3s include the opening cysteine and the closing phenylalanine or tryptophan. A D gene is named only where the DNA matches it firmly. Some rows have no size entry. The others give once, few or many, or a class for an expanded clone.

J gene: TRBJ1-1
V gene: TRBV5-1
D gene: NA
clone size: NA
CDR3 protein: CASTNRPGQMNTEAFF
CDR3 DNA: TGCGCCAGCACAAACCGTCCAGGACAGATGAACACTGAAGCTTTCTTT

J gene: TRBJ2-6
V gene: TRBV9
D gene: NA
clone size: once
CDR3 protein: CASSPVLDSFSGANVLTF
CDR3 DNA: TGTGCCAGCAGCCCCGTACTGGACAGTTTCTCTGGGGCCAACGTCCTGACTTTC

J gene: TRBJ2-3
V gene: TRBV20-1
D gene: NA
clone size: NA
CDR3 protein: CSASRGDTQYF
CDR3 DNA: TGCAGTGCTAGTCGGGGGGATACGCAGTATTTT

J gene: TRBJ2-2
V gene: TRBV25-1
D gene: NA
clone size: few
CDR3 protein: CASSVATKETGELFF
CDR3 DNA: TGTGCCAGCAGTGTGGCCACGAAAGAGACCGGGGAGCTGTTTTTT

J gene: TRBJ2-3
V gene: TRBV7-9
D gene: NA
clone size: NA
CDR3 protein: CASSPSVGGRRTDTQYF
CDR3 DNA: TGTGCCAGCAGCCCATCAGTAGGTGGGAGGAGGACAGATACGCAGTATTTT

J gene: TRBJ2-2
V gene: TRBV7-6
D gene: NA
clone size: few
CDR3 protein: CASSLDTVNTGELFF
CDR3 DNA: TGTGCCAGCAGCTTAGACACGGTGAACACCGGGGAGCTGTTTTTT

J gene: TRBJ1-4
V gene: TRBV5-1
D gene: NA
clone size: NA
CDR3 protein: CASSLDPGTNKLELFF
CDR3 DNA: TGCGCCAGCAGCTTGGACCCCGGGACTAATAAGCTGGAACTGTTTTTT

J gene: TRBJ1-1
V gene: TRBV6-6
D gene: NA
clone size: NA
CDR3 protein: CASSSLPYAFF
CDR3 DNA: TGTGCCAGCAGTTCACTACCCTACGCTTTCTTT

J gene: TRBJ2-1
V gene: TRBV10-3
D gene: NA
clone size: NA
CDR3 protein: CAISESSYEQFF
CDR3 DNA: TGTGCCATCAGTGAGAGTAGTTATGAGCAGTTCTTC

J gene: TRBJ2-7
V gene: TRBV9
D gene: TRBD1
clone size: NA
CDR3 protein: CASSPRDRGNEQYF
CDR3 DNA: TGTGCCAGCAGCCCACGGGACAGGGGAAACGAGCAGTACTTC

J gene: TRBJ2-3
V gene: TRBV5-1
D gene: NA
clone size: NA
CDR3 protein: CASSPGQSTDTQYF
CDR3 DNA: TGCGCCAGCAGCCCCGGACAGTCCACAGATACGCAGTATTTT

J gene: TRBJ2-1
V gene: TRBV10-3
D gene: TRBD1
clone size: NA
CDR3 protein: CAISESRDRGAGGEQFF
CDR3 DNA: TGTGCCATCAGTGAGTCGAGGGACAGGGGTGCGGGAGGAGAGCAGTTCTTC

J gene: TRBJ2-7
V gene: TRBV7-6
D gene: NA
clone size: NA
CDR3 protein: CASSHGSEQYF
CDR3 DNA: TGTGCCAGCAGCCACGGGTCCGAGCAGTACTTC

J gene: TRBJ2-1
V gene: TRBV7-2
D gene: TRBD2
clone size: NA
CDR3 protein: CASSAGLAGEQFF
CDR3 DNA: TGTGCCAGCAGCGCGGGACTAGCGGGGGAGCAGTTCTTC

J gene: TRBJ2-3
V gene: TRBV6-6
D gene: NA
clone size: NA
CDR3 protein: CASSDGGDTQYF
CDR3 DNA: TGTGCCAGCAGTGATGGGGGAGATACGCAGTATTTT

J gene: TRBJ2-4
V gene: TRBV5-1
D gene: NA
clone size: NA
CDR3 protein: CASSLEGRGAKNIQYF
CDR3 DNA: TGCGCCAGCAGCTTGGAGGGTAGGGGGGCCAAAAACATTCAGTACTTC

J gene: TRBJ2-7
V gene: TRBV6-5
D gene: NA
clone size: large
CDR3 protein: CASSPREQYF
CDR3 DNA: TGTGCCAGCAGTCCCCGCGAGCAGTACTTC

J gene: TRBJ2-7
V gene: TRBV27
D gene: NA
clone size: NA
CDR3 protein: CASSNPRAGEQYF
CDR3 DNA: TGTGCCAGCAGTAACCCCAGGGCTGGCGAGCAGTACTTC

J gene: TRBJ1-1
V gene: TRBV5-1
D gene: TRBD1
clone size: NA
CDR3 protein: CASSVTGDPAFF
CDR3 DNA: TGCGCCAGCAGCGTGACAGGGGACCCTGCTTTCTTT

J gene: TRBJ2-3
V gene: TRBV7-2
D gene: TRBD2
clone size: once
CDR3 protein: CASRAGVPDTQYF
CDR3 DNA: TGTGCCAGCAGGGCGGGAGTCCCAGATACGCAGTATTTT

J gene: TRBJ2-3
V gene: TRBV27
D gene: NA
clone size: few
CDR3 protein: CASSLGGRNRYSTDTQYF
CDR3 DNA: TGTGCCAGCAGTTTAGGGGGGAGGAACCGCTATAGCACAGATACGCAGTATTTT

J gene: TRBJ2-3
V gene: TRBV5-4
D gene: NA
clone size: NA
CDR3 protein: CASSLLGPEDTQYF
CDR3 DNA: TGTGCCAGCAGCTTGTTAGGGCCGGAAGATACGCAGTATTTT

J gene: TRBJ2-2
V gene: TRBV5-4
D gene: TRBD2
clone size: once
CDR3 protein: CASSPSSGRARTGELFF
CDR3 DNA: TGTGCCAGCAGCCCCTCAAGCGGGAGGGCCAGGACAGGGGAGCTGTTTTTT

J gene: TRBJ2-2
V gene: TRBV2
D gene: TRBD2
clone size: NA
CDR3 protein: CASHQAGGPSTGELFF
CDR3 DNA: TGTGCCAGCCATCAGGCGGGAGGCCCCTCCACCGGGGAGCTGTTTTTT